Listed below are T cell receptor beta chains from one sample, sequenced in a study of T cells in Graves' hyperthyroidism and ophthalmopathy. TCRdb itself ran the multiplex PCR reads through MiXCR, one entry per CDR3 protein. The sample lists fewer than 850,000 distinct CDR3 sequences; 17% were seen once. Material: blood. These receptors came from a man aged 50 to 59 with Graves' hyperthyroidism. Each CDR3 is given with its conserved first and last residue. A D gene is named only where the DNA matches it firmly. The size of a clone is reported for some rows only, either as once, few or many, or as a class for expanded clones.

TRBV19	NA	TRBJ1-5	NA	TGTGCCAGTAGACTCGACAGGCTTAATCAGCCCCAGCATTTT	CASRLDRLNQPQHF
TRBV11-2	NA	TRBJ2-7	many	TGTGCCAGCAGGTTCTCTCGGACGGGAACCTACGAGCAGTACTTC	CASRFSRTGTYEQYF
TRBV9	NA	TRBJ1-2	many	TGTGCCAGCAAAGGGCCTGGCTACACCTTC	CASKGPGYTF
TRBV4-1	NA	TRBJ1-6	NA	TGCGCCAGCAGCCAAGAGTTCCAGGGCAATAATTCACCCCTCCACTTT	CASSQEFQGNNSPLHF
TRBV5-1	NA	TRBJ2-3	few	TGCGCCAGCAGCTCTGGGGGCAGGGACACAGATACGCAGTATTTT	CASSSGGRDTDTQYF
TRBV27	NA	TRBJ1-2	few	TGTGCCACCCACGGGGGGGGTTATGGCTACACCTTC	CATHGGGYGYTF
TRBV20-1	NA	TRBJ1-5	many	TGCAGTGCTACCCGGCCGGGGAGTCAGCCCCAGCATTTT	CSATRPGSQPQHF
TRBV5-1	NA	TRBJ2-5	NA	TGCGCCAGCAGTTACCCGGGACAAAAGAAAGAGACCCAGTACTTC	CASSYPGQKKETQYF
TRBV4-2	TRBD2	TRBJ2-7	NA	TGTGCCAGCAGCCAACCAATGGCGGGAGGGTCCTACGAGCAGTACTTC	CASSQPMAGGSYEQYF
TRBV7-3	TRBD1	TRBJ2-1	many	TGTGCCAGCAGCTTATCGGGACAGGGTAACTACAATGAGCAGTTCTTC	CASSLSGQGNYNEQFF
TRBV30	TRBD2	TRBJ2-3	few	TGTGCCTGGAGCCCCACATGGGAAGCGGGAGATTCAGATACGCAGTATTTT	CAWSPTWEAGDSDTQYF
TRBV7-2	NA	TRBJ2-5	NA	TGTGCCAGCGGACCTATGGGGGCGGGAGAGACCCAGTACTTC	CASGPMGAGETQYF
TRBV19	NA	TRBJ1-4	NA	TGTGCCAGCCTCGGGAGGAGTAATGAAAAACTGTTTTTT	CASLGRSNEKLFF
TRBV7-2	NA	TRBJ1-2	NA	TGTGCCAGCATCATTGGGGGCGCGAACTATGGCTACACCTTC	CASIIGGANYGYTF
TRBV24-1	NA	TRBJ2-2	NA	TGTGCCACCAGTGACTACAGGAGCTCCGGGGAGCTGTTTTTT	CATSDYRSSGELFF
TRBV6-5	NA	TRBJ2-5	many	TGTGCCAGCAGTTACTCCGTGGCAGGGGGGCAGACCCAGTACTTC	CASSYSVAGGQTQYF
TRBV20-1	TRBD1	TRBJ2-1	few	TGCAGTGCTTTTTCATACGACAGGGAGTTCTACAATGAGCAGTTCTTC	CSAFSYDREFYNEQFF
TRBV6-2/TRBV6-3	NA	TRBJ1-5	NA	TGTGCCAGCAGTTTGGAGATAGATAGCAATCAGCCCCAGCATTTT	CASSLEIDSNQPQHF
TRBV27	TRBD2	TRBJ2-3	many	TGTGCCAGCAGTTCCCGACCGGGACTAGCGGGACGGGATACGCAGTATTTT	CASSSRPGLAGRDTQYF
TRBV5-1	NA	TRBJ2-4	few	TGCGCCAGCAGAGGACAGCCGGACGGAGTTCAGTACTTC	CASRGQPDGVQYF
TRBV15	TRBD1	TRBJ2-1	NA	TGTGCCACCCGATGGACAGGGGAGAGTGAGCAGTTCTTC	CATRWTGESEQFF
TRBV4-1	TRBD1	TRBJ2-5	many	TGCGCCAGCAGCCAAAAACCGGACAGGGGGGAGACCCAGTACTTC	CASSQKPDRGETQYF
TRBV27	NA	TRBJ1-4	many	TGTGCCAGCAGCCGACGGGCAGGGAATGAAAAACTGTTTTTT	CASSRRAGNEKLFF
TRBV18	NA	TRBJ1-4	NA	TGTGCCAGCTCACCAAAGAGACCGGCAACTAATGAAAGACTGTTTTTT	CASSPKRPATNERLFF
TRBV6-2/TRBV6-3	NA	TRBJ1-1	few	TGTGCCAGCAGTAAAGGGACCGCGGGTATGCGGACTGAAGCTTTCTTT	CASSKGTAGMRTEAFF
TRBV12-3/TRBV12-4	TRBD2	TRBJ2-5	many	TGTGCCAGCAGAACTAGCGGGAGTGAGAGCGAGACCCAGTACTTC	CASRTSGSESETQYF
TRBV11-2	TRBD2	TRBJ2-1	many	TGTGCCAGCAGCTTAGGACCAGCGGGAGGGCCTTTTGGTGAGCAGTTCTTC	CASSLGPAGGPFGEQFF
TRBV10-3	NA	TRBJ1-1	many	TGTGCCATCAGTGTTGGGACGGGGAACATGAACACTGAAGCTTTCTTT	CAISVGTGNMNTEAFF
TRBV11-2	TRBD2	TRBJ2-2	many	TGTGCCAGCAGCTTAGTGGCGGGAGTGCACACCGGGGAGCTGTTTTTT	CASSLVAGVHTGELFF
TRBV5-5	NA	TRBJ2-7	NA	TGTGCCAGCAGCGATGAGGGGCAGACTTACGAGCAGTACTTC	CASSDEGQTYEQYF
TRBV5-8	NA	TRBJ2-3	many	TGTGCCAGCAGCTTACCTAGGTCAGATACGCAGTATTTT	CASSLPRSDTQYF
TRBV11-2	TRBD2	TRBJ2-7	many	TGTGCCAGCAGCTTTGTAGCGGGAGGGAGTTACGAGCAGTACTTC	CASSFVAGGSYEQYF
TRBV12-3/TRBV12-4	NA	TRBJ2-3	few	TGTGCCAGTTTATTGACGAGGGGGGAGCGCACAGATACGCAGTATTTT	CASLLTRGERTDTQYF
TRBV7-9	TRBD1	TRBJ2-1	many	TGTGCCAGCAGCTTAGCCGGGACAGTCAGTTGGGAGCAGTTCTTC	CASSLAGTVSWEQFF
TRBV6-1	TRBD2	TRBJ2-3	few	TGTGCCAGCAGTGAACTAGCGGGAGGGCGGGCAGATACGCAGTATTTT	CASSELAGGRADTQYF
TRBV28	NA	TRBJ2-2	few	TGTGCCAGCAGTTTATCAAGTATCCGGGCCCCACCGAACACCGGGGAGCTGTTTTTT	CASSLSSIRAPPNTGELFF
TRBV30	TRBD1	TRBJ1-6	many	TGTGCCTGGAGTGCATATTACCGGGACAGCTATTCACCCCTCCACTTT	CAWSAYYRDSYSPLHF
TRBV19	NA	TRBJ1-6	NA	TGTGCCAGTAGTTGGCAGCCTGAAAATTCACCCCTCCACTTT	CASSWQPENSPLHF
TRBV5-1	NA	TRBJ2-7	NA	TGCGCCAGCAGCCCACCAGAAGGCTACGAGCAGTACTTC	CASSPPEGYEQYF
TRBV7-2	TRBD1	TRBJ1-5	many	TGTGCCAGCAGCCCTCGGACAGGTCCCAATCAGCCCCAGCATTTT	CASSPRTGPNQPQHF